This T cell receptor (beta chain) is drawn from a study of OX40 agonist ivuxolimab in advanced cancers. Whole-study findings and limits: Some nonresponders likewise displayed low normalized T-cell clonal expansion. Patients who responded partially at 0.1-3.0 mg/kg showed clonal expansion ranking among the lowest. More expanded clones were seen, on average, in CD8+ T cells than in CD4+. With doses of 0.1 to 3.0 mg/kg, CD4+ and CD8+ blood T cells had undergone clonal expansion by week 6.

Some clones are missing from TCRdb's copy, which holds only in-frame ones; the method was immunoSEQ multiplex PCR. The sample contains just under 60,000 clones, around 90% of which appear only once. Details on this clone: What it binds is unknown.

CDR1 and CDR2 (germline): MNHEY, SMNVEV (reference sequence). This CDR3 comprises 15 residues. V was pared by 5 bases and J by 9 bases, with 17 bases between. Sample: CD4+ or CD8+ T cells sorted from blood, taken in a trial of the OX40 agonist ivuxolimab. The sequence was collected from an adult with an advanced solid tumor such as melanoma, head and neck, liver or kidney cancer. This rearrangement joins TRBV27 to TRBJ1-6; D not certain. This CDR3 reads CASSHGGRRASPLHF. CDR3 in DNA: TGTGCCAGCAGTCACGGAGGCCGTAGGGCTTCACCCCTCCACTTT.